The 7 T cell receptor beta chains below were found in one sample sequenced in a study of CD8 T cells in ankylosing spondylitis. Study findings and constraints: The study identified a TCR beta motif of 7 or 8 highly homologous variants that appeared characteristic of ankylosing spondylitis blood.

TCRdb ran MiXCR on the 5' RACE reads and lists one entry per CDR3 protein. Of 390,000 or so distinct CDR3 sequences in the sample, approximately 20% were seen once. Antigens for these TCRs are unknown. The sample was blood, either unsorted or a sorted T cell fraction (not recorded which). These receptors were taken from a male donor with ankylosing spondylitis.

The rearrangement joins TRBV14 to TRBJ2-7; D ambiguous. Germline V gives CDR1 SGHDN, CDR2 FVKESK. Trimming stripped 1 base from V and 2 bases from J, with 24 bases between. CDR3 length equals 19 residues. This CDR3 is CASSQALGSPSQITYEQYF. The DNA for the CDR3 is TGTGCCAGCAGCCAAGCCCTAGGCTCCCCCAGTCAAATAACCTACGAGCAGTACTTC.

CDR3 nucleotides: TGTGCCAGCAGTTACTGGACTAGCGGGAGTAGCTACGAGCAGTACTTC. Translated, it gives CASSYWTSGSSYEQYF. The rearrangement links TRBV6-2 or TRBV6-3 to TRBJ2-7, with 13 bases aligning to TRBD2. The CDR3 sequence is 16 residues long. V was pared by 1 base and J by 3 bases, with 3 bases of the junction left unmatched. Per germline, CDR1 MNHEY and CDR2 SVGEGT.

The chain is built from TRBV2 and TRBJ2-3; D might be TRBD1 or TRBD2, each matching 5 bases. The V gene's germline CDR1 is SNHLY and CDR2 FYNNEI. This CDR3 is built from 15 residues. V lost 4 bases, J lost 1 base, and 12 bases lay in between. The CDR3 nucleotides are TGTGCCAGCAGTGCGGAAAGAGGGGGCACAGATACGCAGTATTTT. Protein: CASSAERGGTDTQYF.

The CDR3 region has the DNA TGTGCCAGCTCACCATCGGACACGGTGAGGCCCCAGCATTTT. It yields the protein CASSPSDTVRPQHF. This chain uses TRBV18 with TRBJ1-5, with D maybe TRBD1 (5 bases). V was pared by 2 bases and J by 9 bases, with 14 bases between. This CDR3 is 14 amino acids long. Germline V CDR1 and CDR2: KGHSH, LQKENI.

This clonotype was recorded at least ten times. CDR3: CASSFQSRNSPLHF. CDR3 nucleotide sequence: TGTGCCAGCAGCTTTCAGTCAAGGAATTCACCCCTCCACTTT. The genes are TRBV27 and TRBJ1-6; D gene uncertain. Germline V gene lookup returns CDR1 MNHEY and CDR2 SMNVEV (reference sequence). The CDR3 covers 14 residues. Trimming removed 6 bases from V and 7 bases from J, with 13 bases in between.

This clonotype was counted only a few times. The chain employs TRBV6-1 and TRBJ2-3; D uncertain. The V gene lost 4 bases and the J gene lost 5 bases, with 10 bases spanning the gap. CDR1 MNHNS and CDR2 SASEGT come from the germline V gene. CDR3 length: 13 residues. The CDR3 spells CASSVGSGDTQYF. The DNA of the CDR3 is TGTGCCAGCAGTGTTGGGTCGGGAGATACGCAGTATTTT.

This clonotype was seen more than once but under ten times. J is TRBJ2-1 and V is TRBV27; 7 bases map to TRBD2. Per the germline V gene, CDR1 is MNHEY and CDR2 is SMNVEV (reference sequence). Losses at the gene ends were 3 bases for V and 8 bases for J; bases not matched to a gene: 7. The CDR3 is made up of 14 amino acids. In DNA form, the CDR3 reads TGTGCCAGCAGTTTCCGCGGGAGAAGGGATGAGCAGTTCTTC. It is translated as CASSFRGRRDEQFF.